The 26 T cell receptor beta chains reported below all come from one sample, sequenced in a study of blood T cell repertoires in COVID-19. Produced via immunoSEQ multiplex PCR; TCRdb's table is partial and in-frame only. The table lists 70,000 or so clones, roughly nine tenths of them singletons. Sequenced: peripheral blood. Receptors were obtained from a man aged 65-85 years with active COVID-19.

CDR3 region: CASSQRSTSTDTQYF. The CDR3 DNA reads TGTGCCAGCAGTCAGCGATCCACTAGCACAGATACGCAGTATTTT. V usage is TRBV6-5 and J usage is TRBJ2-3; D is unresolved. V dropped 5 bases and J dropped 0 bases, with 12 bases sitting between them. Per the germline V gene, CDR1 is MNHEY and CDR2 is SVGAGI. The length of the CDR3 is 15 residues.

The sample holds one count of this clone. The chain links TRBV9 to TRBJ1-1; TRBD1 aligns across 11 bases. From germline, CDR1 is SGDLS and CDR2 YYNGEE. V was pared by 4 bases and J by 8 bases, with 7 bases of the junction left unmatched. The CDR3 loop spans 14 amino acids. CDR3 bases: TGTGCCAGCAGCCCGAGGACAGGGGGCCCCGAAGCTTTCTTT. Translation: CASSPRTGGPEAFF.

The chain couples TRBV6-6 to TRBJ2-7, with D possibly matching TRBD1 (5 bases). Looked up from germline, CDR1 is MNHNY and CDR2 is SVGAGI (reference sequence). The CDR3 spans 13 residues. The V and J ends lost 7 bases and 0 bases respectively, with 10 bases between them. In nucleotides, the CDR3 is TGTGCCAGCAAGGTGACAGACTCCTACGAGCAGTACTTC. Translation gives CASKVTDSYEQYF.

The chain joins TRBV5-1 to TRBJ2-5, with D possibly TRBD1 on 5 matching bases. V lost 0 bases, J lost 1 base, and 10 bases lay in between. In germline, CDR1 is SGHRS, CDR2 YFSETQ. The CDR3 extends over 15 amino acids. CDR3 coding DNA: TGCGCCAGCAGCTTGGAATTCAGGGCCCAAGAGACCCAGTACTTC. The encoded protein is CASSLEFRAQETQYF.

The chain joins TRBV15 to TRBJ2-7, with D perhaps matching TRBD2 (5 bases). The germline CDR1 and CDR2 sequences are LNHNV and YYDKDF (reference sequence). There are 14 residues in the CDR3. V was shortened by 6 bases and J by 0 bases, with 12 bases between the two germline ends. The CDR3 is CATRRTGNSYEQYF. CDR3 nucleotides: TGTGCCACCAGGCGGACGGGGAACTCCTACGAGCAGTACTTC.

V usage is TRBV5-1 and J usage is TRBJ2-3; TRBD2 matches 7 bases. Germline CDR1 SGHRS, CDR2 YFSETQ. V gave up 7 bases and J gave up 2 bases; unmatched junction bases: 4. The CDR3 loop spans 13 amino acids. The CDR3 DNA is TGCGCCAGCGGGGGAGGGACCACAGATACGCAGTATTTT. It is translated as CASGGGTTDTQYF.

The chain is built from TRBV28 and TRBJ2-3; the D gene is possibly TRBD1 (5 bases). The germline CDR1 and CDR2 sequences are MDHEN and SYDVKM. Trimming left V 5 bases short and J 3 bases short, with 12 bases between. This CDR3 region has 14 residues. CDR3 protein: CASSPWGQTDTQYF. The CDR3 region has the DNA TGTGCCAGCAGTCCCTGGGGCCAGACAGATACGCAGTATTTT.

The chain has TRBV7-8 and TRBJ2-1; 11 nucleotides align to TRBD2. The CDR3 covers 15 residues. Germline CDR1 is SGHVS and CDR2 is FQNEAQ. The CDR3 DNA reads as TGTGCAACACTAGCGGGAGCGTGGGGTTACAATGAGCAGTTCTTC. It is translated as CATLAGAWGYNEQFF.

The chain uses TRBV11-2 and TRBJ1-1; tentative D call: TRBD1 (6 bases). The V end was cut by 0 bases, the J end by 5 bases, with 13 bases between. This CDR3 comprises 15 residues. Germline CDR1 is SGHAT and CDR2 is FQNNGV. The CDR3 DNA is TGTGCCAGCAGCTTAGACCAGACAGGTGGGACTGAAGCTTTCTTT. It specifies CASSLDQTGGTEAFF.

The rearrangement uses TRBV7-2 and TRBJ2-4, with D tentatively TRBD2 (7 bases). Trimming cost V 1 base and J 4 bases, with 17 bases left between them. CDR3 length: 17 residues. CDR1 and CDR2 from the germline V gene are SGHTA and FQGNSA. This CDR3 is CASSLERGAGAKNIQYF. The CDR3, as DNA: TGTGCCAGCAGCTTAGAGAGGGGGGCGGGAGCGAAAAACATTCAGTACTTC.

The genes are TRBV5-6 and TRBJ2-7, with D perhaps TRBD1 (5 bases). The germline V gene has CDR1 SGHDT and CDR2 YYEEEE. This CDR3 has 15 amino acids. With 0 bases removed from V and 2 bases from J, the gap between germline ends came to 12 bases. Here the CDR3 reads CASSLDSRAAYEQYF. DNA of the CDR3: TGTGCCAGCAGCTTGGATAGCAGGGCCGCCTACGAGCAGTACTTC.

The J gene is TRBJ2-3, the V gene TRBV19; D possibly corresponds to TRBD1 (5 bases). The CDR3 is made up of 15 amino acids. In germline, CDR1 is LNHDA, CDR2 SQIVND (reference sequence). The germline V and J ends were trimmed by 7 bases and 5 bases, with 19 bases remaining between them. Written as DNA, the CDR3 is TGTGCCAGTACCCCCCCCGGGCCCACAGGAGATACGCAGTATTTT. Translated, it gives CASTPPGPTGDTQYF. Variable domain in full (rest from reference TRBV19 and TRBJ2-3): DGGITQSPKYLFRKEGQNVTLSCEQNLNHDAMYWYRQDPGQGLRLIYYSQIVNDFQKGDIAEGYSVSREKKESFPLTVTSAQKNPTAFYLCASTPPGPTGDTQYFGPGTRLTVL.

The chain employs TRBV10-1 and TRBJ2-7; 7 bases align to TRBD1. This CDR3 contains 15 residues. Germline CDR1 reads WNHNN; CDR2 reads SYGVQD (reference sequence). V lost 6 bases to trimming and J lost 2 bases; unmatched junction nucleotides: 10. The DNA for the CDR3 is TGCGCCAGCAGGGATGGGACAGCCGTACCCTACGAGCAGTACTTC. It is translated as CASRDGTAVPYEQYF.

CDR3 in DNA: TGTGCCAGCAGCCCCGGGGGGGTGGTGAATGAGCAGTTCTTC. Translation gives CASSPGGVVNEQFF. The chain joins TRBV5-4 to TRBJ2-1, with 8 bases matching TRBD2. V gave up 4 bases and J gave up 7 bases; unmatched junction bases: 7. The CDR3 has 14 amino acids. Germline V gene sequence: CDR1 SGHNT, CDR2 YYREEE (reference sequence).

The V and J genes are TRBV11-2 and TRBJ1-4; the D gene is possibly TRBD1 (5 bases). Deletions cut 1 base from V and 8 bases from J, with 11 bases between. Germline V gene data show CDR1 as SGHAT and CDR2 as FQNNGV. The CDR3 spans 14 residues. This chain's CDR3 is CASSLGGTGEKLFF. The CDR3 DNA is TGTGCCAGCAGCTTAGGAGGGACTGGGGAAAAACTGTTTTTT.

The rearrangement uses TRBV7-2 and TRBJ1-2; D may be TRBD1 (6 bases). Trimming stripped 1 base from V and 2 bases from J, with 14 bases between. From germline, CDR1 is SGHTA and CDR2 FQGNSA. CDR3 size: 16 residues. The CDR3 region has the DNA TGTGCCAGCAGCTTAGTTGGGGGCCCGCGGAACTATGGCTACACCTTC. Residues: CASSLVGGPRNYGYTF.

This clone was recorded once. The chain employs TRBV5-4 and TRBJ2-3; a possible D gene is TRBD2 (6 bases). Trimming pared 0 bases from V and 3 bases from J, leaving 14 bases between. Germline lookup yields CDR1 SGHNT and CDR2 YYREEE (reference sequence). The CDR3 contains 16 residues. The chain's CDR3 is CASSLDPEGPTDTQYF. The DNA of the CDR3 is TGTGCCAGCAGCTTGGACCCGGAGGGCCCGACAGATACGCAGTATTTT.

The chain couples TRBV7-2 to TRBJ1-2; D is unclear. This CDR3 is 12 amino acids long. The germline V gene has CDR1 SGHTA and CDR2 FQGNSA. The V end was cut by 1 base, the J end by 8 bases, with 8 bases between. CDR3: CASSLGSVGYTF. CDR3 sequence (DNA): TGTGCCAGCAGCTTAGGCAGCGTGGGCTACACCTTC.

This rearrangement joins TRBV27 to TRBJ2-2; 16 positions match TRBD2. Germline V gene sequence: CDR1 MNHEY, CDR2 SMNVEV (reference sequence). This CDR3 has 19 amino acids. V gave up 6 bases and J gave up 1 base; unmatched junction bases: 8. The DNA of the CDR3 is TGTGCCAGCAGCCAGCGAGGGACTAGCGGGGGGGGGAACACCGGGGAGCTGTTTTTT. Protein: CASSQRGTSGGGNTGELFF.

This chain joins TRBV7-9 and TRBJ2-5; 7 nucleotides match TRBD1. The CDR3 sequence is 16 residues long. Looked up from germline, CDR1 is SEHNR and CDR2 is FQNEAQ (reference sequence). Trimming took 5 bases from V and 0 from J; bases not matched to a gene: 9. The CDR3 DNA reads as TGTGCCAGCAGCACGACAGGGAAGGGGTACCAAGAGACCCAGTACTTC. It yields the protein CASSTTGKGYQETQYF.

The chain couples TRBV7-6 to TRBJ2-5; 7 bases fit TRBD1. The junction had 7 bases not matched to a gene; V was cut back by 5 bases and J by 1 base. CDR1 and CDR2 from the germline V gene are SGHVS and FNYEAQ. There are 15 residues in the CDR3. DNA for the CDR3: TGTGCCAGCAGCCCCAGGGGGTCCGGCCAAGAGACCCAGTACTTC. Translation: CASSPRGSGQETQYF.

This chain joins TRBV6-6 and TRBJ2-5, with 8 bases aligning to TRBD1. Germline V CDR1 and CDR2: MNHNY, SVGAGI (reference sequence). Trimming removed 5 bases from V and 8 bases from J; junction bases left unmatched: 7. The CDR3 totals 13 residues. CDR3 region: CASSHTTGDTQYF. The CDR3 nucleotides are TGTGCCAGCAGTCATACGACAGGGGACACCCAGTACTTC.

The chain has TRBV15 and TRBJ1-2; D call uncertain. Germline CDR1 is LNHNV and CDR2 is YYDKDF (reference sequence). Trimming took off 3 bases at V and 2 bases at J, with 13 bases between the two ends. The CDR3 runs to 15 residues. Here the CDR3 reads CATSRVPAENYGYTF. CDR3 sequence (DNA): TGTGCCACCAGCAGGGTTCCCGCGGAAAACTATGGCTACACCTTC. Full variable domain (missing parts from reference TRBV15 and TRBJ1-2): DAMVIQNPRYQVTQFGKPVTLSCSQTLNHNVMYWYQQKSSQAPKLLFHYYDKDFNNEADTPDNFQSRRPNTSFCFLDIRSPGLGDTAMYLCATSRVPAENYGYTFGSGTRLTVV.

This chain joins TRBV9 and TRBJ2-2; D remains ambiguous. The CDR3 has 14 amino acids. Trimming pared 1 base from V and 6 bases from J, leaving 10 bases between. Looked up from germline, CDR1 is SGDLS and CDR2 is YYNGEE. The chain's CDR3 is CASSVSGLAGELFF. The CDR3 nucleotides read TGTGCCAGCAGCGTATCCGGTCTGGCCGGGGAGCTGTTTTTT.

The rearrangement joins TRBV27 to TRBJ1-5; 8 bases fit TRBD1. Germline V gene sequence: CDR1 MNHEY, CDR2 SMNVEV (reference sequence). Trimming cost V 5 bases and J 5 bases; bases outside gene matches: 8. The CDR3 spans 15 residues. CDR3 in amino acids: CASSPQGQEDQPQHF. In DNA, the CDR3 is TGTGCCAGCAGTCCGCAGGGACAGGAGGATCAGCCCCAGCATTTT.

The chain combines TRBV6-6 with TRBJ2-3; a possible D gene is TRBD1 (5 bases). The CDR3 is 13 amino acids. Per germline, CDR1 MNHNY and CDR2 SVGAGI (reference sequence). V lost 6 bases, J lost 6 bases, and 13 bases lay in between. CDR3 loop: CASRTDMGDTQYF. CDR3 sequence (DNA): TGTGCCAGCAGGACGGACATGGGGGATACGCAGTATTTT.